A single sample gave rise to the 16 T cell receptor beta chains below, sequenced in a study of blood T cell repertoires in COVID-19. Profiled with immunoSEQ multiplex PCR; TCRdb holds only in-frame clones, not every one. The sample holds 180,000 or so clones, 70% to 90% seen once. Sequences were obtained from peripheral blood. These receptors all stem from a man aged 60 to 75 with acute or convalescent COVID-19.

This clone was observed once. V is TRBV18 and J is TRBJ2-3, with TRBD2 matching 7 bases. This CDR3 region has 15 residues. The V gene end was trimmed by 8 bases and the J gene end by 1 base; junction bases not matched to a gene: 9. Germline CDR1 and CDR2: KGHSH and LQKENI. CDR3 sequence: CASLAGVGRTDTQYF. The CDR3 DNA follows: TGTGCCAGCCTGGCGGGGGTGGGCCGCACAGATACGCAGTATTTT.

The CDR3 loop is CASSFLQPGNTIYF. Written as DNA, the CDR3 is TGTGCCAGCAGCTTCCTACAGCCTGGAAACACCATATATTTT. V usage is TRBV5-5 and J usage is TRBJ1-3, with D unclear. This CDR3 is built from 14 residues. Germline assignment: CDR1 SGHKS and CDR2 YYEKEE (reference sequence). V lost 2 bases to trimming and J lost 2 bases, with 8 bases between them.

The J gene is TRBJ2-7, the V gene TRBV6-1; 14 bases agree with TRBD2. This CDR3 region has 17 residues. Trimming took 3 bases from V and 5 from J; bases not matched to a gene: 9. CDR1 and CDR2 (germline): MNHNS, SASEGT. The chain's CDR3 is CASSDGTSGRRVNEQYF. The DNA of the CDR3 is TGTGCCAGCAGTGATGGGACTAGCGGGAGAAGAGTCAACGAGCAGTACTTC.

V gene TRBV7-9 combines with J gene TRBJ1-1; D ambiguous. V was clipped by 0 bases and J by 3 bases, with 2 bases between them. This CDR3 region has 12 residues. Germline values: CDR1 SEHNR, CDR2 FQNEAQ (reference sequence). Written as DNA, the CDR3 is TGTGCCAGCAGCTTAGCCTACACTGAAGCTTTCTTT. Residues: CASSLAYTEAFF. The full variable domain, its missing parts supplied by reference TRBV7-9 and TRBJ1-1, is DTGVSQNPRHKITKRGQNVTFRCDPISEHNRLYWYRQTLGQGPEFLTYFQNEAQLEKSRLLSDRFSAERPKGSFSTLEIQRTEQGDSAMYLCASSLAYTEAFFGQGTRLTVV.

The chain combines TRBV24-1 with TRBJ2-3, with TRBD2 matching 8 bases. This CDR3 has 17 amino acids. V was pared by 4 bases and J by 7 bases, with 15 bases of the junction left unmatched. The V gene's germline CDR1 is KGHDR and CDR2 SFDVKD. The DNA for the CDR3 is TGTGCCACCAGTGACTATCCGAGCGGGAGAGAGGGAAATACGCAGTATTTT. This sequence encodes CATSDYPSGREGNTQYF.

This clone was counted a single time. The chain joins TRBV2 to TRBJ2-7; TRBD2 agrees at 8 bases. V lost 10 bases, J lost 4 bases, and 18 bases stayed unmatched. This CDR3 has 16 residues. Germline values: CDR1 SNHLY, CDR2 FYNNEI. The CDR3 bases are TGTGCCACCTCTGCCGGGGGGGGAGTGGGGCGGTACGAGCAGTACTTC. Amino acids: CATSAGGGVGRYEQYF.

The gene calls are TRBV27 and TRBJ1-1; D may be TRBD1 (5 bases). V lost 6 bases to trimming and J lost 6 bases, with 17 bases between them. In germline, CDR1 is MNHEY, CDR2 SMNVEV (reference sequence). This CDR3 has 14 residues. CDR3 nucleotides: TGTGCCAGCAGATCCCGCGGGGACGACGCTGAAGCTTTCTTT. This encodes CASRSRGDDAEAFF.

The chain recombines TRBV14 with TRBJ1-6; weak D call: TRBD1 (5 bases). CDR3 length: 16 amino acids. Trimming took 0 bases from V and 7 from J, leaving 13 bases between them. Germline assignment: CDR1 SGHDN and CDR2 FVKESK. CDR3 loop: CASSQDGGRGNSPLHF. The CDR3 nucleotides are TGTGCCAGCAGCCAAGACGGGGGTCGGGGAAATTCACCCCTCCACTTT.

Comment on this clone: Mismatch with germline at one junction end may stem from a read error. The chain is built from TRBV28 and TRBJ2-2, with 7 bases identical to TRBD1. Germline V gene lookup returns CDR1 MDHEN and CDR2 SYDVKM. This CDR3 comprises 15 residues. In DNA form, the CDR3 reads TGTGCCAGTAGTTTATTGGGACAGAATACCGGGGAGCTGTTTTTT. It codes for CASSLLGQNTGELFF.

The chain uses TRBV9 and TRBJ1-6; no reliable D call. The germline gives CDR1 SGDLS, CDR2 YYNGEE. V lost 0 bases and J lost 8, with 9 bases in between. The CDR3 contains 14 residues. CDR3: CASSVDGNDSPLHF. The CDR3 DNA follows: TGTGCCAGCAGCGTAGACGGGAACGATTCACCCCTCCACTTT.

The chain links TRBV4-2 to TRBJ2-2, with unresolved D. The CDR3 consists of 17 residues. The V gene's germline CDR1 is LGHNA and CDR2 YNFKEQ. Trimming stripped 3 bases from V and 2 bases from J, with 16 bases between. CDR3 nucleotide sequence: TGTGCCAGCAGCCATGAATACAGAGTCTCAAACACCGGGGAGCTGTTTTTT. This codes for CASSHEYRVSNTGELFF.

This clone was observed a few times. The V call is TRBV6-9, the J call TRBJ1-1, with D tentatively TRBD1 (5 bases). Germline-derived CDR1 and CDR2 are MNHGY and SVAAGI. The CDR3 is 16 residues long. The V and J ends lost 4 bases and 3 bases respectively, with 18 bases between them. The CDR3 region is CASSSPPARVDTEAFF. In nucleotides, the CDR3 is TGTGCCAGCAGTTCCCCCCCGGCCAGGGTGGACACTGAAGCTTTCTTT.

The chain is built from TRBV19 and TRBJ1-5; TRBD1 is a possible D gene (5 bases). V was clipped by 4 bases and J by 4 bases, with 14 bases between them. Germline CDR1 reads LNHDA; CDR2 reads SQIVND (reference sequence). CDR3 size: 15 residues. In DNA form, the CDR3 reads TGTGCCAGTAGTACCGGGGGGGGGACGAATCAGCCCCAGCATTTT. Translation gives CASSTGGGTNQPQHF.

CDR3: CASSLGGSGRQETQYF. CDR3 sequence (DNA): TGTGCCAGCAGCTTAGGAGGCAGCGGGAGACAGGAGACCCAGTACTTC. The chain employs TRBV7-2 and TRBJ2-5; 8 bases line up with TRBD2. V dropped 1 base and J dropped 5; count of bases not matched to a gene: 9. Germline V CDR1 and CDR2: SGHTA, FQGNSA. The CDR3 runs to 16 residues.

CDR3 in amino acids: CASSHDGQGGTDTQYF. The CDR3 nucleotides are TGTGCCAGCAGCCATGACGGACAGGGTGGCACAGATACGCAGTATTTT. The chain has TRBV4-2 and TRBJ2-3, with 8 nucleotides matching TRBD1. This CDR3 comprises 16 residues. Trimming removed 3 bases from V and 1 base from J; junction bases left unmatched: 6. Germline CDR1 LGHNA, CDR2 YNFKEQ.

The chain couples TRBV7-9 to TRBJ2-7; D unresolved. CDR1 is SEHNR and CDR2 is FQNEAQ in the germline V gene (reference sequence). The CDR3 loop spans 15 amino acids. Trimming cost V 5 bases and J 0 bases, with 14 bases left between them. CDR3 bases: TGTGCCAGCAGCCACCGGGTCTCATTCTCCTACGAGCAGTACTTC. Translated: CASSHRVSFSYEQYF.